This TCR beta chain is drawn from a study of cytomegalovirus exposure and HLA in healthy donors. Study as a whole: Roughly 89 million unique TCR sequences came from HLA-typed donors in an early release.

The CDR3 runs 14 residues. Germline trimming cut 2 bases from V and 4 bases from J; bases unmatched to any gene: 2. Germline V gene lookup returns CDR1 MNHEY and CDR2 SVGAGI. This clone was detected only a few times. The PCR employed 60 Vbeta primers together with 13 Jbeta primers. Assay: immunoSEQ multiplex PCR; the TCRdb copy retains only in-frame clones and omits some. This sample yields under 200,000 clones, of which nearly 80% are seen a single time; about 9.9% belongs to the top ten. The V gene is TRBV6-5, the J gene TRBJ2-3, with 8 bases lining up with TRBD2. The sample was PBMCs. This sequence originates from a man aged 18 to 29 in good health and CMV-seropositive. The CDR3 is CASSYRRGADTQYF. The CDR3, as DNA: TGTGCCAGCAGTTACCGGCGGGGGGCAGATACGCAGTATTTT.